Listed below are T cell receptor beta chains from one sample, sequenced in a study of naive and memory T cell subsets. TCRdb re-called the UMI-ligation and nested PCR reads through MiXCR, storing one row per CDR3 protein. Of 130,000 or so distinct CDR3 sequences detected, roughly 36% appear once; the ten largest clones hold 0.9%. The sample consisted of central memory CD4+ T cells from blood. Receptors originate from a human donor in good health. The CDR3 runs from the conserved cysteine through the conserved F or W. The D gene is left open where the match is weak. Where a row states a size, it is once, few, many or the class of an expanded clone; other rows omit it.

d_gene | j_gene | abundance | v_gene | CDR3aa | CDR3nt
TRBD2 | TRBJ2-3 | - | TRBV12-3/TRBV12-4 | CASSLYPGLAGASTDTQYF | TGTGCCAGCAGCCTTTACCCGGGACTAGCGGGGGCGAGCACAGATACGCAGTATTTT
TRBD2 | TRBJ2-7 | few | TRBV9 | CASSVSDRVGAGGYEQYF | TGTGCCAGCAGCGTTTCCGACCGGGTAGGGGCGGGAGGGTACGAGCAGTACTTC
TRBD1 | TRBJ2-7 | - | TRBV5-1 | CASSFLRQGAREQYF | TGCGCCAGCAGCTTCCTGAGACAGGGGGCGAGAGAGCAGTACTTC
- | TRBJ1-5 | - | TRBV6-5 | CATSRREGNQPQHF | TGTGCCACCAGTCGCAGGGAAGGCAATCAGCCCCAGCATTTT
- | TRBJ2-5 | - | TRBV6-6 | CASAGIETQYF | TGTGCCAGCGCAGGGATAGAGACCCAGTACTTC
TRBD1 | TRBJ1-2 | - | TRBV7-2 | CASSSPGRGLYGYTF | TGTGCCAGCAGCTCCCCTGGCAGGGGGCTCTATGGCTACACCTTC
- | TRBJ2-1 | few | TRBV15 | CATSRGSGRYNEQFF | TGTGCCACCAGCAGAGGCAGCGGGCGTTACAATGAGCAGTTCTTC
- | TRBJ1-1 | - | TRBV6-1 | CASILRGINTEAFF | TGTGCCAGCATTTTGCGAGGGATAAACACTGAAGCTTTCTTT
- | TRBJ1-6 | - | TRBV3-1 | CASSQDAKNSPLHF | TGTGCCAGCAGCCAAGACGCAAAGAATTCACCCCTCCACTTT
TRBD2 | TRBJ2-7 | few | TRBV7-9 | CASSVSGRAKYEQYF | TGTGCCAGCAGCGTTAGCGGGAGGGCCAAGTACGAGCAGTACTTC
TRBD1 | TRBJ2-7 | few | TRBV7-9 | CASSDNQGAYEQYF | TGTGCCAGCAGCGATAACCAGGGGGCCTACGAGCAGTACTTC
- | TRBJ2-1 | many | TRBV14 | CASSQRRVRATTWNEQFF | TGTGCCAGCAGCCAAAGAAGGGTTCGGGCAACGACGTGGAATGAGCAGTTCTTC
TRBD2 | TRBJ2-7 | - | TRBV15 | CATSRPRGASGRSGYEQYF | TGTGCCACCAGCAGACCAAGGGGAGCTAGCGGGAGGAGCGGCTACGAGCAGTACTTC
- | TRBJ2-5 | - | TRBV28 | CASSPPEETQYF | TGTGCCAGCAGCCCTCCAGAAGAGACCCAGTACTTC
- | TRBJ2-3 | - | TRBV12-3/TRBV12-4 | CASKRLGGETDTQYF | TGTGCCAGCAAAAGATTGGGGGGTGAAACAGATACGCAGTATTTT
TRBD2 | TRBJ2-7 | - | TRBV20-1 | CSARDSFTSGSAVEFGYEQYF | TGCAGTGCTAGAGATTCTTTCACTAGCGGGAGTGCTGTTGAATTTGGCTACGAGCAGTACTTC
TRBD2 | TRBJ2-1 | - | TRBV20-1 | CSAKSGVAAYNEQFF | TGCAGTGCTAAGAGCGGGGTCGCGGCTTACAATGAGCAGTTCTTC
- | TRBJ2-1 | few | TRBV6-5 | CASTHHNEQFF | TGTGCCAGCACCCACCACAATGAGCAGTTCTTC
TRBD2 | TRBJ2-3 | - | TRBV20-1 | CSASKAGGQNTQYF | TGCAGTGCTAGTAAAGCGGGAGGCCAAAATACGCAGTATTTT
- | TRBJ2-7 | few | TRBV6-6 | CASSQNRIAYEQYF | TGTGCCAGCAGTCAAAACAGGATAGCCTACGAGCAGTACTTC
- | TRBJ2-7 | few | TRBV6-5 | CASSYSRSGSYEQYF | TGTGCCAGCAGTTACTCGCGATCCGGCTCCTACGAGCAGTACTTC
- | TRBJ2-5 | few | TRBV10-3 | CASGSAQGSYQETQYF | TGTGCCTCCGGGTCGGCGCAGGGGTCGTACCAAGAGACCCAGTACTTC
TRBD2 | TRBJ2-1 | - | TRBV29-1 | CSVEGGGSYNEQFF | TGCAGCGTTGAGGGCGGGGGTTCCTACAATGAGCAGTTCTTC
- | TRBJ2-3 | - | TRBV29-1 | CSVEDSADTQYF | TGCAGCGTTGAAGATTCGGCCGATACGCAGTATTTT
- | TRBJ2-1 | - | TRBV7-2 | CASSLETGWANEQFF | TGTGCCAGCAGCTTGGAGACGGGATGGGCTAATGAGCAGTTCTTC
TRBD1 | TRBJ2-1 | few | TRBV20-1 | CSAKRKDRVSYNEQFF | TGCAGTGCAAAAAGAAAAGACAGGGTCTCCTACAATGAGCAGTTCTTC
- | TRBJ2-3 | few | TRBV28 | CASSFGGLDTQYF | TGTGCCAGCAGTTTCGGGGGGCTTGATACGCAGTATTTT
- | TRBJ2-7 | many | TRBV10-3 | CAISDPKPSRADHPYEQYF | TGTGCCATCAGTGACCCAAAACCAAGCCGGGCCGACCATCCATACGAGCAGTACTTC
- | TRBJ1-5 | few | TRBV7-8 | CASSLLGSGASNQPQHF | TGTGCCAGCAGCTTATTAGGATCAGGGGCTAGCAATCAGCCCCAGCATTTT
TRBD1 | TRBJ2-7 | few | TRBV12-3/TRBV12-4 | CASSFGQGVTYEQYF | TGTGCCAGCAGTTTTGGGCAGGGGGTAACCTACGAGCAGTACTTC
- | TRBJ2-1 | once | TRBV20-1 | CSAMPGLARLNEQFF | TGCAGTGCTATGCCGGGGCTAGCGAGATTGAATGAGCAGTTCTTC
TRBD1 | TRBJ2-3 | - | TRBV20-1 | CSARQGARDTQYF | TGCAGTGCTAGACAGGGGGCCAGAGATACGCAGTATTTT
- | TRBJ2-7 | - | TRBV24-1 | CATSDTNTYEQYF | TGTGCCACCAGTGACACCAACACCTACGAGCAGTACTTC
TRBD2 | TRBJ2-1 | - | TRBV3-1 | CASSFGAGGPREQFF | TGTGCCAGCAGCTTCGGAGCGGGAGGGCCACGTGAGCAGTTCTTC
TRBD2 | TRBJ2-1 | - | TRBV12-3/TRBV12-4 | CASRGELAASYNEQFF | TGTGCCAGCCGGGGGGAGCTAGCGGCCTCCTACAATGAGCAGTTCTTC